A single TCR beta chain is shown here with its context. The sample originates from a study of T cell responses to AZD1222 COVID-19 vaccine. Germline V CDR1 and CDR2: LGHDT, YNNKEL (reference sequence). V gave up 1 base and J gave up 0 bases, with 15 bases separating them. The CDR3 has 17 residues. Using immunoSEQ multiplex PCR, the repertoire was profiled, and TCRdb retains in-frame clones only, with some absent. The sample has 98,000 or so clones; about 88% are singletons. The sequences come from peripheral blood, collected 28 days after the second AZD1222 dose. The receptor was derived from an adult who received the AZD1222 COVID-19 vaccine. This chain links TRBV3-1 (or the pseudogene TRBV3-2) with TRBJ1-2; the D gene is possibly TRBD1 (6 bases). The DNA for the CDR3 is TGTGCCAGCAGCCAAGGTATCCGGGACAAGCCTAACTATGGCTACACCTTC. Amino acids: CASSQGIRDKPNYGYTF.